This T cell receptor (beta chain) appears in the sequencing data of a study of Graves' ophthalmopathy and Graves' hyperthyroidism. This clonotype was picked up many times. Trimming shortened V by 5 bases and J by 8 bases, and 15 bases separated the two germline ends. Germline values: CDR1 SEHNR, CDR2 FQNEAQ (reference sequence). The CDR3 runs to 14 residues. Amplification of the TCR beta CDR3 regions used RNA transcripts (as template). HTBI primers were used in a first-round RT-PCR, which preceded a second-round multiplex PCR. TCRdb re-analysed the multiplex PCR reads in MiXCR, keeping a single row per CDR3 protein. The sample records 900,000 to 1,200,000 distinct CDR3 sequences, about two fifths being singletons. Orbital computed tomography, together with clinical symptoms, serum thyroxine, TRAb and thyroid ultrasound, was used for diagnosis.

This TCR was recovered from an adult man with Graves' hyperthyroidism. The V call is TRBV7-9, the J call TRBJ1-4, with D tentatively TRBD1 (5 bases). The sample was peripheral blood or thyroid tissue (not recorded which). In DNA, the CDR3 is TGTGCCAGCAGCCTCCTACCCGACAGCGAAAAACTGTTTTTT. Encoded protein: CASSLLPDSEKLFF.